A selection of T cell receptor beta chains follows, all from one sample in a study of blood T cell repertoires in COVID-19. Only in-frame clones appear in the TCRdb table, and some are missing; sequencing was by immunoSEQ multiplex PCR. The sample yields some 320,000 clones, almost 85% seen once. Sequenced material: peripheral blood. The source of these receptors is a human donor in a cohort sampled during active COVID-19. CDR3s include the opening cysteine and the closing phenylalanine or tryptophan. D genes are given only for firm matches. Not every row has a clone size; where given, it reads once, few, many or a size class.

abundance	d_gene	v_gene	j_gene	CDR3aa	CDR3nt
NA	TRBD1	TRBV18	TRBJ2-1	CASSPETGGSNEQFF	TGTGCCAGCTCACCGGAGACAGGGGGCTCGAATGAGCAGTTCTTC
NA	TRBD2	TRBV5-1	TRBJ2-1	CASSYRTSPYNEQFF	TGCGCCAGCAGCTACAGGACTAGCCCCTACAATGAGCAGTTCTTC
NA	NA	TRBV24-1	TRBJ2-3	CATSDLQGAPDTQYF	TGTGCCACCAGTGATTTGCAGGGCGCGCCAGATACGCAGTATTTT
NA	NA	TRBV6-8	TRBJ1-1	CASSYYTNYQGTEAFF	TGTGCCAGCAGTTACTATACCAACTACCAGGGGACTGAAGCTTTCTTT
NA	TRBD2	TRBV19	TRBJ2-1	CASKGASGGSSSYNEQFF	TGTGCCAGCAAAGGGGCTAGCGGGGGGTCGAGCTCCTACAATGAGCAGTTCTTC
NA	TRBD1	TRBV20-1	TRBJ1-2	CSASEGQGNYGYTF	TGCAGTGCTAGTGAGGGACAGGGAAACTATGGCTACACCTTC
NA	NA	TRBV6-1	TRBJ2-5	CASSGTPPGLSNKRAQYF	TGTGCCAGCAGTGGGACCCCCCCGGGCCTCTCCAACAAGAGGGCCCAGTACTTC
NA	TRBD1	TRBV5-4	TRBJ1-3	CASSPETGGGGNTIYF	TGTGCCAGCAGCCCAGAGACAGGGGGCGGTGGAAACACCATATATTTT
NA	NA	TRBV27	TRBJ1-4	CASGNGGPGEKLFF	TGTGCCAGCGGAAATGGGGGCCCTGGTGAAAAACTGTTTTTT
NA	TRBD2	TRBV19	TRBJ2-3	CASRRTSGGRNTQYF	TGTGCCAGTAGAAGGACTAGCGGGGGACGCAATACGCAGTATTTT
once	TRBD1	TRBV13	TRBJ2-2	CASKTGANTGELFF	TGTGCCAGTAAGACAGGGGCGAACACCGGGGAGCTGTTTTTT
NA	NA	TRBV27	TRBJ2-2	CASSLLTGRGPGELFF	TGTGCCAGCAGTTTATTAACAGGGCGAGGTCCCGGGGAGCTGTTTTTT
NA	NA	TRBV6-5	TRBJ1-1	CASKGQEVNTEAFF	TGTGCCAGCAAGGGTCAGGAGGTGAACACTGAAGCTTTCTTT
NA	NA	TRBV15	TRBJ2-3	CATSRLTDTQYF	TGTGCCACCAGCAGACTCACAGATACGCAGTATTTT
NA	NA	TRBV18	TRBJ1-5	CASSPGLFNQPQHF	TGTGCCAGCTCACCAGGACTGTTTAATCAGCCCCAGCATTTT
NA	NA	TRBV7-3	TRBJ1-5	CASSLQSGGRQPQHF	TGTGCCAGCAGCTTACAGTCGGGGGGCAGACAGCCCCAGCATTTT
NA	TRBD1	TRBV30	TRBJ2-7	CAWRTGGYEQYF	TGTGCCTGGAGGACAGGGGGTTACGAGCAGTACTTC
NA	TRBD2	TRBV24-1	TRBJ2-1	CATSEGGLSANEQFF	TGTGCCACCAGTGAGGGGGGACTATCGGCGAATGAGCAGTTCTTC
NA	NA	TRBV27	TRBJ1-5	CASSPQPGRAGQPQHF	TGTGCCAGCAGTCCACAACCCGGCAGGGCAGGCCAGCCCCAGCATTTT
NA	TRBD1	TRBV9	TRBJ1-2	CASSVEKGTGVGYGYTF	TGTGCCAGCAGCGTAGAGAAGGGGACAGGGGTCGGCTATGGCTACACCTTC
NA	TRBD1	TRBV19	TRBJ1-1	CASTRDRGTEAFF	TGTGCCAGTACCAGGGACAGAGGGACTGAAGCTTTCTTT
NA	TRBD1	TRBV7-9	TRBJ1-3	CASSVTGTGTFGNTIYF	TGTGCCAGCAGTGTAACCGGGACAGGGACGTTCGGAAACACCATATATTTT
NA	NA	TRBV5-1	TRBJ1-5	CAPFGPPGSDQPQHF	TGCGCCCCCTTTGGACCTCCGGGATCGGATCAGCCCCAGCATTTT
NA	TRBD1	TRBV24-1	TRBJ1-2	CATSAGTVYGYTF	TGTGCCACCAGTGCCGGGACAGTCTATGGCTACACCTTC
NA	TRBD2	TRBV29-1	TRBJ2-3	CSVVKRGETDTQYF	TGCAGCGTTGTAAAGCGGGGGGAAACAGATACGCAGTATTTT
NA	TRBD1	TRBV10-3	TRBJ1-1	CAIRTGTGSMNTEAFF	TGTGCCATCAGGACCGGGACAGGGTCGATGAACACTGAAGCTTTCTTT
NA	NA	TRBV19	TRBJ1-1	CASSRGRVFAEAFF	TGTGCCAGTAGTAGGGGGCGCGTATTCGCTGAAGCTTTCTTT
NA	NA	TRBV18	TRBJ1-5	CASSLDSNQPQHF	TGTGCCAGCTCACTAGATAGCAATCAGCCCCAGCATTTT
few	NA	TRBV6-1	TRBJ1-1	CASSEYGQKTAYTEAFF	TGTGCCAGCAGTGAATATGGGCAGAAGACGGCGTACACTGAAGCTTTCTTT
NA	NA	TRBV5-1	TRBJ1-5	CASSLGLDQPQHF	TGCGCCAGCAGCTTGGGTTTAGATCAGCCCCAGCATTTT
NA	NA	TRBV29-1	TRBJ2-1	CSVEGQGGSEQFF	TGCAGCGTTGAAGGTCAGGGTGGTTCTGAGCAGTTCTTC
NA	NA	TRBV20-1	TRBJ2-1	CSATQYNEQFF	TGCAGTGCTACCCAATACAATGAGCAGTTCTTC
NA	TRBD1	TRBV5-3	TRBJ2-1	CARSCRDRDPYNEQFF	TGTGCCAGAAGCTGCCGGGACAGGGACCCCTACAATGAGCAGTTCTTC
NA	NA	TRBV19	TRBJ1-2	CASSIPGSGGGQGYTF	TGTGCCAGTAGTATACCTGGGTCCGGCGGGGGCCAAGGCTACACCTTC
NA	TRBD2	TRBV11-3	TRBJ2-3	CASSRGVAGLDTQYF	TGTGCCAGCAGCCGGGGGGTAGCGGGGTTGGATACGCAGTATTTT
NA	TRBD1	TRBV28	TRBJ1-2	CASSLAGTAYGYTF	TGTGCCAGCAGTTTAGCTGGGACAGCCTATGGCTACACCTTC
NA	NA	TRBV29-1	TRBJ2-5	CSVAGSGGPETQYF	TGCAGCGTTGCGGGGTCAGGCGGTCCCGAGACCCAGTACTTC
once	NA	TRBV5-1	TRBJ1-4	CASSQGGDEKLFF	TGCGCCAGCAGCCAGGGAGGTGATGAAAAACTGTTTTTT
NA	NA	TRBV5-1	TRBJ2-7	CASSRRTLSEQYF	TGCGCCAGCAGTCGACGGACTCTCTCCGAGCAGTACTTC
NA	NA	TRBV25-1	TRBJ2-2	CASRGIGLTGELFF	TGTGCCAGCCGGGGAATCGGATTAACCGGGGAGCTGTTTTTT
NA	NA	TRBV7-9	TRBJ2-1	CASSFRGQTPENEQFF	TGTGCCAGCAGCTTTAGAGGACAGACCCCTGAAAATGAGCAGTTCTTC
NA	NA	TRBV2	TRBJ2-5	CATREETQYF	TGTGCCACCCGGGAGGAGACCCAGTACTTC
NA	NA	TRBV29-1	TRBJ1-2	CSVVVRGSYGYTF	TGCAGCGTTGTTGTAAGGGGCTCCTATGGCTACACCTTC
NA	TRBD1	TRBV5-8	TRBJ2-2	CASSHRQGNSGELFF	TGTGCCAGCAGCCATCGACAGGGTAATTCCGGGGAGCTGTTTTTT
NA	TRBD1	TRBV19	TRBJ1-5	CASSFGDRVQPQHF	TGTGCCAGTAGTTTTGGGGACAGGGTTCAGCCCCAGCATTTT
NA	TRBD1	TRBV7-9	TRBJ2-7	CASSSRTGGAYEQYF	TGTGCCAGCAGCTCCCGGACAGGGGGCGCCTACGAGCAGTACTTC
many	NA	TRBV29-1	TRBJ2-2	CSASLRVDTGELFF	TGCAGCGCCTCTCTCAGGGTGGACACCGGGGAGCTGTTTTTT
NA	NA	TRBV5-5	TRBJ2-7	CASSQPKPYEQYF	TGTGCCAGCAGCCAACCTAAGCCCTACGAGCAGTACTTC
NA	NA	TRBV9	TRBJ2-7	CASSVGQGKHEQYF	TGTGCCAGCAGCGTAGGGCAGGGAAAACACGAGCAGTACTTC
NA	NA	TRBV11-1	TRBJ1-2	CASSLAADYGYTF	TGTGCCAGCAGCTTAGCGGCAGACTATGGCTACACCTTC
NA	TRBD1	TRBV6-5	TRBJ2-2	CATTGGFGTGELFF	TGTGCCACAACAGGGGGCTTCGGTACCGGGGAGCTGTTTTTT
NA	NA	TRBV18	TRBJ1-1	CASSPRGGDTEAFF	TGTGCCAGCTCACCCCGTGGGGGGGACACTGAAGCTTTCTTT
NA	TRBD2	TRBV2	TRBJ2-7	CASSGTSGDYEQYF	TGTGCCAGCAGTGGAACTAGCGGGGACTACGAGCAGTACTTC
few	TRBD2	TRBV4-2	TRBJ2-3	CASSQDYRGGADTQYF	TGTGCCAGCAGCCAAGATTACCGCGGGGGGGCTGATACGCAGTATTTT
NA	NA	TRBV4-2	TRBJ1-4	CASSQRGGLEEKLFF	TGTGCCAGCAGCCAAAGAGGAGGACTGGAGGAAAAACTGTTTTTT